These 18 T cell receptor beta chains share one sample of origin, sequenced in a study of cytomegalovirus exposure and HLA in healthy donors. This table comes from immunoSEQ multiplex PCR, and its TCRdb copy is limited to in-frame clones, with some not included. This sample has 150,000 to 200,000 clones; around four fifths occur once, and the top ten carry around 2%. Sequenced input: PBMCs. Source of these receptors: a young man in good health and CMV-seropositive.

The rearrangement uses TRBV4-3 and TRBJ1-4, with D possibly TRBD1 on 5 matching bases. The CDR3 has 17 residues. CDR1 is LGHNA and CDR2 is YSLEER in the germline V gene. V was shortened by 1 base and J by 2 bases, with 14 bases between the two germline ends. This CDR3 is CASSQATPGHTNEKLFF. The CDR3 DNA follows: TGCGCCAGCAGCCAAGCAACCCCAGGGCACACTAATGAAAAACTGTTTTTT.

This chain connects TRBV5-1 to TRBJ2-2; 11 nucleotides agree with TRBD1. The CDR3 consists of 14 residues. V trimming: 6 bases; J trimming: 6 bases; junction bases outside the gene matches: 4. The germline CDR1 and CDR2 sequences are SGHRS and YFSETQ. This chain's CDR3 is CASTPGQGAGELFF. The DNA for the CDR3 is TGCGCCAGCACCCCGGGACAGGGGGCCGGGGAGCTGTTTTTT. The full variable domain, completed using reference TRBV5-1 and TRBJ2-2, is KAGVTQTPRYLIKTRGQQVTLSCSPISGHRSVSWYQQTPGQGLQFLFEYFSETQRNKGNFPGRFSGRQFSNSRSEMNVSTLELGDSALYLCASTPGQGAGELFFGEGSRLTVL.

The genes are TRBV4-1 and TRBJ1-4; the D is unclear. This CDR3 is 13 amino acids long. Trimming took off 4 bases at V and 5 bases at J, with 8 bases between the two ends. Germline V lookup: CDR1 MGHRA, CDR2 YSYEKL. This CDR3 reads CASSLDTNEKLFF. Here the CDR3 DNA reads TGCGCCAGCAGCCTCGACACAAATGAAAAACTGTTTTTT.

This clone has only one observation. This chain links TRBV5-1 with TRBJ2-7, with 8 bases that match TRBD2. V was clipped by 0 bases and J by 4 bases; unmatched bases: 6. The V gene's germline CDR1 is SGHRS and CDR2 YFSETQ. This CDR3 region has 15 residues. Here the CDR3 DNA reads TGCGCCAGCAGCTTGGGGCGGGGGGTAAGTTACGAGCAGTACTTC. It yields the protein CASSLGRGVSYEQYF.

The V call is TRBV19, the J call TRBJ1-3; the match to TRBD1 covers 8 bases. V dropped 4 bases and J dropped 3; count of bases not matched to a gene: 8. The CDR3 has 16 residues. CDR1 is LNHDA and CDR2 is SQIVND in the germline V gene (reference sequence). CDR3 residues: CASSSADRASGNTIYF. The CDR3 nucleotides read TGTGCCAGTAGTAGCGCGGACAGGGCGAGTGGAAACACCATATATTTT.

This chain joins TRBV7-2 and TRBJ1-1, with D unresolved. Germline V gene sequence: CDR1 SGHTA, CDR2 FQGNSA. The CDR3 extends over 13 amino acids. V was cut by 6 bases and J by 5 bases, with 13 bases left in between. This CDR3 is CASRTRVRTEAFF. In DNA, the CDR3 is TGTGCCAGCAGAACTCGTGTCCGGACTGAAGCTTTCTTT. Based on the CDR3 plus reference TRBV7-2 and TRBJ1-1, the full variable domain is GAGVSQSPSNKVTEKGKDVELRCDPISGHTALYWYRQSLGQGLEFLIYFQGNSAPDKSGLPSDRFSAERTGGSVSTLTIQRTQQEDSAVYLCASRTRVRTEAFFGQGTRLTVV.

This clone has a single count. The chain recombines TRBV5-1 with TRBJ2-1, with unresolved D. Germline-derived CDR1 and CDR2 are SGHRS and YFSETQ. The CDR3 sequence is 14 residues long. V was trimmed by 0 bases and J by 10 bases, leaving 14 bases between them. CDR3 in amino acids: CASSLAPPMREQFF. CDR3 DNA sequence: TGCGCCAGCAGCTTGGCCCCTCCAATGAGGGAGCAGTTCTTC.

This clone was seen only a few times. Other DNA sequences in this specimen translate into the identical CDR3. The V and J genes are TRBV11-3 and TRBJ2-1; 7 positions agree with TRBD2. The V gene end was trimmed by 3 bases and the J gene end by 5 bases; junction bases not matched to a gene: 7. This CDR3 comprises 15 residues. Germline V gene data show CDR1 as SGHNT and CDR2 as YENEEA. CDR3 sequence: CASSLEAGRNNEQFF. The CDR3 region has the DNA TGTGCCAGCAGCTTGGAAGCGGGGAGGAACAATGAGCAGTTCTTC. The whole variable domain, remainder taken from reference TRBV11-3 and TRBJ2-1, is EAGVVQSPRYKIIEKKQPVAFWCNPISGHNTLYWYLQNLGQGPELLIRYENEEAVDDSQLPKDRFSAERLKGVDSTLKIQPAELGDSAVYLCASSLEAGRNNEQFFGPGTRLTVL.

The CDR3: CSVDDRRDTEAFF. The CDR3 nucleotides are TGCAGCGTTGACGACAGGCGGGACACTGAAGCTTTCTTT. The chain employs TRBV29-1 and TRBJ1-1, with D possibly being TRBD1 (6 bases). The CDR3 is 13 amino acids. Germline CDR1 SQVTM, CDR2 ANQGSEA. The V end was cut by 3 bases, the J end by 3 bases, with 11 bases between.

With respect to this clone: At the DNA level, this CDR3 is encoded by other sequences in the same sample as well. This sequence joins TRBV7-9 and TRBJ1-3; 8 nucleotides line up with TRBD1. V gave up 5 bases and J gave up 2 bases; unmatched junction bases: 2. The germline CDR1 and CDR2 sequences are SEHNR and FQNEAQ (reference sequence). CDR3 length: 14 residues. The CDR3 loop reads CASSRTGTGNTIYF. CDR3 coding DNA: TGTGCCAGCAGCAGGACAGGGACTGGAAACACCATATATTTT.

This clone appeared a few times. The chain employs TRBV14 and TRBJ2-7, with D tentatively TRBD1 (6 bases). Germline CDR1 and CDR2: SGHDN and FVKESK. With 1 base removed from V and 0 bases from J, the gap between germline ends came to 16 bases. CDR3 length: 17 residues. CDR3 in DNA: TGTGCCAGCAGCCAAGGAGTCCGGACAGCTATCTCCTACGAGCAGTACTTC. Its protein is CASSQGVRTAISYEQYF.

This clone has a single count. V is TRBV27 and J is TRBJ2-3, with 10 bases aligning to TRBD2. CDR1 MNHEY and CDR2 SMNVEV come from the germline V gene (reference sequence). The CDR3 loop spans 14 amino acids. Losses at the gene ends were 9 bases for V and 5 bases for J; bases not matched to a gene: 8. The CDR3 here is CASSSGGALDTQYF. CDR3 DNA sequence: TGTGCCAGTTCCAGCGGGGGGGCCCTAGATACGCAGTATTTT.

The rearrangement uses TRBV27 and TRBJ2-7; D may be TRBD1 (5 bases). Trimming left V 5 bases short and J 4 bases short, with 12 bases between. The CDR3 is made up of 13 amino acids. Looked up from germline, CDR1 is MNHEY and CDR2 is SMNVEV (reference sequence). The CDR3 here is CASSPGLGYEQYF. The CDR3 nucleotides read TGTGCCAGCAGTCCAGGGTTGGGGTACGAGCAGTACTTC.

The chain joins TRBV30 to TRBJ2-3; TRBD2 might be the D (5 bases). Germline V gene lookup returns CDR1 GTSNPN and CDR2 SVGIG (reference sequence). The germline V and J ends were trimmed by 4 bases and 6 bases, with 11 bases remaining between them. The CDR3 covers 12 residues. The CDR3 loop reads CAWNGLEDTQYF. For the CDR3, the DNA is TGTGCCTGGAATGGACTTGAGGATACGCAGTATTTT.

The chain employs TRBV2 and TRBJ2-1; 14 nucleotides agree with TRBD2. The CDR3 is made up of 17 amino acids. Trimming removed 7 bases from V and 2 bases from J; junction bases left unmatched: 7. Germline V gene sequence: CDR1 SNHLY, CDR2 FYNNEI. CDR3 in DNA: TGTGCCAGCACCCCGGGACTAGCGGGGGCAACCTACAATGAGCAGTTCTTC. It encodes CASTPGLAGATYNEQFF. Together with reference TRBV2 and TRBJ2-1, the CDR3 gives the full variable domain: EPEVTQTPSHQVTQMGQEVILRCVPISNHLYFYWYRQILGQKVEFLVSFYNNEISEKSEIFDDQFSVERPDGSNFTLKIRSTKLEDSAMYFCASTPGLAGATYNEQFFGPGTRLTVL.

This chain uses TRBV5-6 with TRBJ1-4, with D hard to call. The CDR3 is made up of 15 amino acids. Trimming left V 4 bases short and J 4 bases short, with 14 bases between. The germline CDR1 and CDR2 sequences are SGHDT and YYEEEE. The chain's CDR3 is CASSAPNLGNEKLFF. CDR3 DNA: TGTGCCAGCAGCGCCCCCAATCTCGGTAATGAAAAACTGTTTTTT.

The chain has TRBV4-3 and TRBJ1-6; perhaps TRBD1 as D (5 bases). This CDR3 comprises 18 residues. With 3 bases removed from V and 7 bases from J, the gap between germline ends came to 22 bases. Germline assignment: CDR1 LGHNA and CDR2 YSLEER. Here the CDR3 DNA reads TGCGCCAGCAGCCAGACCCCCGGGGGTCCTGGCCCCAATTCACCCCTCCACTTT. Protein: CASSQTPGGPGPNSPLHF.

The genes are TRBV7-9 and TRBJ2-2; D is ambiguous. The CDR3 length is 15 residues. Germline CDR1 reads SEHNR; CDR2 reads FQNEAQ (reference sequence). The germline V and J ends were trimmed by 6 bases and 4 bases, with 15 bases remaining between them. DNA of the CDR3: TGTGCCAGCAGTTCTACCTCTATATCCACCGGGGAGCTGTTTTTT. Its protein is CASSSTSISTGELFF.